Only one count was recorded for the clone carrying this TCR beta chain. PCR used 60 Vbeta primers and 13 Jbeta primers. Libraries were prepared by immunoSEQ multiplex PCR; TCRdb keeps only in-frame clonotypes and omits some of them. The repertoire holds about 110,000 clones, with 74% as singletons. The CDR3 covers 17 residues. Trimming at V came to 1 base and at J to 5 bases, leaving 10 bases not matched to a gene. Germline CDR1 reads SNHLY; CDR2 reads FYNNEI. The data were taken from a study of cytomegalovirus exposure and HLA in healthy donors. The J gene is TRBJ2-5, the V gene TRBV2; 10 bases are a match to TRBD1. The material sequenced was PBMCs. The source is a woman between 40 and 55 years old in good health and CMV-seropositive. The CDR3 loop is CASSEDRGTGDRETQYF. CDR3 sequence (DNA): TGTGCCAGCAGTGAAGATCGGGGGACAGGGGATAGGGAGACCCAGTACTTC.